This TCR beta chain was captured by sequencing in a study of shared clonotypes between healthy human individuals. Evenly divided among several immunoSEQ plates was the genomic DNA of each subset. Sequencing was performed with immunoSEQ multiplex PCR; in TCRdb, only in-frame clones are kept and a portion is missing. The table includes over a million clones, around 95% detected once. For this clone: The antigen is unknown.

The CDR3 is 15 residues long. Germline CDR1 reads MNHNS; CDR2 reads SASEGT. The V gene lost 6 bases and the J gene lost 5 bases, with 20 bases spanning the gap. The study, taken as a whole, reports: A reduction in generation probabilities was seen for non-shared clonotypes relative to those shared by all four donors. Collection of samples was limited to blood; tissue repertoires likely differ.

The sample consisted of naive CD4+ T cells sorted from blood. As for subset: CD45RA+ positively selected. This clonotype was obtained from a man younger than 45 in good health. The chain carries TRBV6-1 and TRBJ2-7; weak D call: TRBD2 (6 bases). In nucleotides, the CDR3 is TGTGCCAGCAGCTCACTAGCTGACACGGGAAACGAGCAGTACTTC. It yields the protein CASSSLADTGNEQYF.